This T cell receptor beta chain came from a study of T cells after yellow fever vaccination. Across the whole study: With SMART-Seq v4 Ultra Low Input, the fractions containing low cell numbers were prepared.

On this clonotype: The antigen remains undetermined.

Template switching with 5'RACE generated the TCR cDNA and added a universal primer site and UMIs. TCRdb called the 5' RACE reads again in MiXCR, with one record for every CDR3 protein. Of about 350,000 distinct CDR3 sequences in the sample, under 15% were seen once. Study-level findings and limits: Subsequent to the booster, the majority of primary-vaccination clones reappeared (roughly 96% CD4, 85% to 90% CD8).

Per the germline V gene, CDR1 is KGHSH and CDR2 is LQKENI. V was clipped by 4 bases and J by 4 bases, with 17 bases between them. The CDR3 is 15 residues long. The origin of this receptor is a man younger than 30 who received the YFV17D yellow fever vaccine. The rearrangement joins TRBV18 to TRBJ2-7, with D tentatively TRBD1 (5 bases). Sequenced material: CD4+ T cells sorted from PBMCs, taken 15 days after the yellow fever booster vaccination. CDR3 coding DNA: TGTGCCAGCTCACTTAGTTCAGGGAAGGCGTACGAGCAGTACTTC. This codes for CASSLSSGKAYEQYF.